The rows below give T cell receptor beta chains drawn from one sample of a study of metastatic and nonmetastatic thyroid tumors. With MiXCR, TCRdb called clones anew from the PCR reads. Of about 47,000 clones listed, 20% to 25% are singletons. The specimen sequenced was blood. All receptors come from a male donor with papillary thyroid cancer or a benign thyroid nodule (not recorded which). Some clones in this sample may be carry-over from other donors' samples. Both conserved end residues are part of each CDR3. Fields, in order: V gene, J gene, CDR3 protein.

TRBV19	TRBJ2-5	CASSIAGYRAQETQYF
TRBV7-3	TRBJ1-1	CASSYSGGTEAFF
TRBV20-1	TRBJ1-5	CSARGQGRSNQPQHF
TRBV5-1	TRBJ2-1	CASSSGQGAMNEQFF
TRBV28	TRBJ2-7	CARSLPTGRDEQYF
TRBV6-1	TRBJ1-2	CASSPGPGQVGGYTF
TRBV9	TRBJ2-5	CASSPFEETQYF
TRBV18	TRBJ2-2	CASSLAGELFF
TRBV28	TRBJ1-2	CANNRDSKYGYTF
TRBV27	TRBJ2-5	CASSLWRSETQYF
TRBV6-1	TRBJ1-2	CASTWTEAANYGYTF
TRBV19	TRBJ2-1	CASSIITGDNEQFF
TRBV5-1	TRBJ2-6	CASSVGPISGANVLTF
TRBV28	TRBJ2-7	CASSFTTGTGYEQYF